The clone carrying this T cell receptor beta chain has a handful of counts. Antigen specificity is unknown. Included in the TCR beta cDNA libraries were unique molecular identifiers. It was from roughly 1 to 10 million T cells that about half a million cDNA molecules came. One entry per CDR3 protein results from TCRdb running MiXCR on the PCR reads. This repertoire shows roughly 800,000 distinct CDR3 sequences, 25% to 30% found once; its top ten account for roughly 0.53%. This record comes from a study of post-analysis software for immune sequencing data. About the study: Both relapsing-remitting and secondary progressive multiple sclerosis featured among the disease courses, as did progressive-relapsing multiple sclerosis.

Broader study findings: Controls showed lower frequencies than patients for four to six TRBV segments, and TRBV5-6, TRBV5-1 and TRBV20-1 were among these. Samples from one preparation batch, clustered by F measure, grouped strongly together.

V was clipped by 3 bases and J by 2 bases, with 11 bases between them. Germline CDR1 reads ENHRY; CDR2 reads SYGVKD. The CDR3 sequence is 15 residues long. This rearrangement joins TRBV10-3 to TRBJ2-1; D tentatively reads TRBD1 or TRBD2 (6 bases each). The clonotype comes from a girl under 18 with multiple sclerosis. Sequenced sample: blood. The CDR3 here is CAISEGGLPYNEQFF. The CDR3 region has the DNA TGTGCCATCAGTGAAGGGGGACTCCCCTACAATGAGCAGTTCTTC.